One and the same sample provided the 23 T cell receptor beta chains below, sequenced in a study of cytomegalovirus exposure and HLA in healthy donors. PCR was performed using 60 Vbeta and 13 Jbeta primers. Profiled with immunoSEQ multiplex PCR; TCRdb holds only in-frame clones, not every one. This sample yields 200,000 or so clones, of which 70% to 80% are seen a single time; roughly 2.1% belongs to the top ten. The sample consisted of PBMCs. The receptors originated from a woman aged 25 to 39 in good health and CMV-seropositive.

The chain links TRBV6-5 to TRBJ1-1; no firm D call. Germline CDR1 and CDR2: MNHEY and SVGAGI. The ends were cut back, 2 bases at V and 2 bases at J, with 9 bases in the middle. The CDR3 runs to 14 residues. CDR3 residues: CASSYTPGNTEAFF. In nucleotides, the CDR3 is TGTGCCAGCAGTTACACGCCGGGAAACACTGAAGCTTTCTTT.

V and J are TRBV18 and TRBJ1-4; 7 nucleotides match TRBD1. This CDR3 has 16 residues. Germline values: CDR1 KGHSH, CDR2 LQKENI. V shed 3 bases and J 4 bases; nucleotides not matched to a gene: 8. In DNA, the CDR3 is TGTGCCAGCTCACCGGCGGGACAGACCCTTAATGAAAAACTGTTTTTT. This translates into CASSPAGQTLNEKLFF.

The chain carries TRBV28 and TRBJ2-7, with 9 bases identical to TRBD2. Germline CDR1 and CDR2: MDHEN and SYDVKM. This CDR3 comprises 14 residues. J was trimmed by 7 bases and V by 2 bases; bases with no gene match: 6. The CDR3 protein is CASSLAGGYGEQYF. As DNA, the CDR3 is TGTGCCAGCAGTTTAGCGGGAGGGTACGGGGAGCAGTACTTC.

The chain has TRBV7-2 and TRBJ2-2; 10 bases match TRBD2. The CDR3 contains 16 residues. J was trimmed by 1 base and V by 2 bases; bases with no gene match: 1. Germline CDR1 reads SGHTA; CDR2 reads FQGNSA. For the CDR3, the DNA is TGTGCCAGCAGCTTACTAGCGGGGGTGAACACCGGGGAGCTGTTTTTT. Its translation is CASSLLAGVNTGELFF.

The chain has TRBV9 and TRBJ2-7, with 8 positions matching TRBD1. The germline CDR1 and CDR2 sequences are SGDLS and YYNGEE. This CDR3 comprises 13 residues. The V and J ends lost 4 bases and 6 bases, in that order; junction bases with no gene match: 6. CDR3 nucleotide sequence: TGTGCCAGCAGCACCGGACAGGGCAGCGAGCAGTACTTC. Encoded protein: CASSTGQGSEQYF.

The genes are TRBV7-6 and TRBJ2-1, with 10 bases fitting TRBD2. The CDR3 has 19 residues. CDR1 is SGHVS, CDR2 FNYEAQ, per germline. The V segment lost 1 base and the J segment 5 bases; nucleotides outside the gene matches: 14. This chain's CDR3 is CASSLVGFSSGSVNNEQFF. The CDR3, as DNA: TGTGCCAGCAGCTTAGTGGGCTTTTCTAGCGGGAGCGTTAACAATGAGCAGTTCTTC. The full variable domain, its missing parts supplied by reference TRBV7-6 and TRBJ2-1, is GAGVSQSPRYKVTKRGQDVALRCDPISGHVSLYWYRQALGQGPEFLTYFNYEAQQDKSGLPNDRFSAERPEGSISTLTIQRTEQRDSAMYRCASSLVGFSSGSVNNEQFFGPGTRLTVL.

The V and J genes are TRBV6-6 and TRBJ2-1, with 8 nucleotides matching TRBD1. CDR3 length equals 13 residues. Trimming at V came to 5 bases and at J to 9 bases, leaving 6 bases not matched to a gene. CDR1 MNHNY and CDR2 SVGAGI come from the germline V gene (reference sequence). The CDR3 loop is CASSGDRSGEQFF. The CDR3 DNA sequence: TGTGCCAGCAGTGGGGACAGGAGCGGTGAGCAGTTCTTC.

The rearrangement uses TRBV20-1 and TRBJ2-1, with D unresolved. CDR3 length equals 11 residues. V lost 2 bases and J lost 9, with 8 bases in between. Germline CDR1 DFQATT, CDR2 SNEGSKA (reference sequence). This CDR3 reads CSARPQIEQFF. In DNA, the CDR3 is TGCAGTGCTAGACCCCAGATTGAGCAGTTCTTC.

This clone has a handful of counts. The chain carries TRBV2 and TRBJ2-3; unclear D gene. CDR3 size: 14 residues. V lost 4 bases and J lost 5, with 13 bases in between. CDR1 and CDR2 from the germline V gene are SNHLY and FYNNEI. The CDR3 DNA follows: TGTGCCAGCAGTGTTCGTCTAAATAGAGATACGCAGTATTTT. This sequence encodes CASSVRLNRDTQYF.

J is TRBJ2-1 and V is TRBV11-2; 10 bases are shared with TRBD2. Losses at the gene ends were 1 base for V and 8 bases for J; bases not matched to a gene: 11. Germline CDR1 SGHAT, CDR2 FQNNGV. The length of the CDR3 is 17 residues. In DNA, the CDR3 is TGTGCCAGCAGCTTAGTTAGCGGGAGGCCCGTGATTGATGAGCAGTTCTTC. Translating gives CASSLVSGRPVIDEQFF.

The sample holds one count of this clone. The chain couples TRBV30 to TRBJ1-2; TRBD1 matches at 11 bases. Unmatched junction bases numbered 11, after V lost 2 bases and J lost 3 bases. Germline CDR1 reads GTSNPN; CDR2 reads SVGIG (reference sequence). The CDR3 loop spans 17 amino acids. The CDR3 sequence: CAWSHLGQGALHYGYTF. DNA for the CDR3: TGTGCCTGGAGTCATCTTGGACAGGGGGCTTTGCACTATGGCTACACCTTC.

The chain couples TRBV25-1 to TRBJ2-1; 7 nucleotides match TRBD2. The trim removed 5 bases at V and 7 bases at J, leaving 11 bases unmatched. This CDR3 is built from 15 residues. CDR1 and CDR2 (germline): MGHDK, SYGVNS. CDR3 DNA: TGTGCCAGCAGTCTCCAGCGGGATTTAGAAAATGAGCAGTTCTTC. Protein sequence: CASSLQRDLENEQFF. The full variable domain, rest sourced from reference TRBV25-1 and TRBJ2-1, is EADIYQTPRYLVIGTGKKITLECSQTMGHDKMYWYQQDPGMELHLIHYSYGVNSTEKGDLSSESTVSRIRTEHFPLTLESARPSHTSQYLCASSLQRDLENEQFFGPGTRLTVL.

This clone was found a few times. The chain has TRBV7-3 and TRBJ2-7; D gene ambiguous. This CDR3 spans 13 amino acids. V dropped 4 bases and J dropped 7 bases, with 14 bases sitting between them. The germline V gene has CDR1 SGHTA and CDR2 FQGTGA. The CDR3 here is CASSSSHLMEQYF. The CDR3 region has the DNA TGTGCCAGCAGCTCCTCACATTTGATGGAGCAGTACTTC.

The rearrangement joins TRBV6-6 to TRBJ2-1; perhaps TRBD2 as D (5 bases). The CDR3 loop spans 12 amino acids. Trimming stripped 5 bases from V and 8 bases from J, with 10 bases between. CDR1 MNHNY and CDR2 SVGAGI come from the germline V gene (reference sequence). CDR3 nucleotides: TGTGCCAGCAGTCCCTCTAGCTATGAGCAGTTCTTC. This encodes CASSPSSYEQFF.

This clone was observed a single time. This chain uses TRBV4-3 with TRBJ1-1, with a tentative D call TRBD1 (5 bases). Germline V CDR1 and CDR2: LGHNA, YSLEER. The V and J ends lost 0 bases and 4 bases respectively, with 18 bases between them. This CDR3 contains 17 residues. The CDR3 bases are TGCGCCAGCAGCCAAGATATTAGGCGGGGCGTGTTCACTGAAGCTTTCTTT. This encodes CASSQDIRRGVFTEAFF.

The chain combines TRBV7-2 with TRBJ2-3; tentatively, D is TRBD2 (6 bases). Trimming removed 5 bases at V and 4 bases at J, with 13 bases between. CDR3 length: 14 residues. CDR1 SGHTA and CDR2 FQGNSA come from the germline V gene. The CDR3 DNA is TGTGCCAGCAGCACCCTACTAGCCGCAGATACGCAGTATTTT. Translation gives CASSTLLAADTQYF.

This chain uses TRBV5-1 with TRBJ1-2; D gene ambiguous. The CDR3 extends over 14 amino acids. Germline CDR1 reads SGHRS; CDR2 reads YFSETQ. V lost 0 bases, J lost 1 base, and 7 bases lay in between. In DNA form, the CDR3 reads TGCGCCAGCAGCTTGGCGGGGAATAACTATGGCTACACCTTC. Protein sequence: CASSLAGNNYGYTF.

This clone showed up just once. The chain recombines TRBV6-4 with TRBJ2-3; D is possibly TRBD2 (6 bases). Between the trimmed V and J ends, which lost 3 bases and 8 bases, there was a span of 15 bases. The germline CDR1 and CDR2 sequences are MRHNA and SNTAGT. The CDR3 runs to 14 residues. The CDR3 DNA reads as TGTGCCAGCAGTGAGACGCCAAATAGCGGTACGCAGTATTTT. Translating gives CASSETPNSGTQYF.

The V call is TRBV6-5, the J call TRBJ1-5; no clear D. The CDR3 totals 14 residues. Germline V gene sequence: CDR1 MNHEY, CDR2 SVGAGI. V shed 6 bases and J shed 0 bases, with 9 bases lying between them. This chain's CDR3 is CASRVGSSNQPQHF. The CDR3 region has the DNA TGTGCCAGCAGGGTTGGGAGTAGCAATCAGCCCCAGCATTTT.

The CDR3 DNA reads as TGCGCCAGCAGCTTGGTCGGGGGGTTGAACACTGAAGCTTTCTTT. Amino acid sequence: CASSLVGGLNTEAFF. This sequence joins TRBV5-1 and TRBJ1-1, with a possible D match to TRBD1 (5 bases). The CDR3 extends over 15 amino acids. The germline V gene has CDR1 SGHRS and CDR2 YFSETQ. V dropped 0 bases and J dropped 0 bases, with 9 bases sitting between them.

CDR3 residues: CASSPSLAGGRNEQYF. In DNA form, the CDR3 reads TGTGCCAGCTCACCCTCACTAGCGGGAGGGCGCAACGAGCAGTACTTC. The V gene is TRBV18, the J gene TRBJ2-7, with 13 nucleotides matching TRBD2. The CDR3 covers 16 residues. The trim removed 3 bases at V and 5 bases at J, leaving 7 bases unmatched. CDR1 and CDR2 (germline): KGHSH, LQKENI.

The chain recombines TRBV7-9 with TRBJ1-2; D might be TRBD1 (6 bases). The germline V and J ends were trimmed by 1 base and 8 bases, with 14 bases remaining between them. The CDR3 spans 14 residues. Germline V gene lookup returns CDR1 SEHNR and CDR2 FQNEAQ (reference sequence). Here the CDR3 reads CASSLGDKPWGYTF. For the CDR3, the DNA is TGTGCCAGCAGCTTAGGGGACAAACCTTGGGGCTACACCTTC. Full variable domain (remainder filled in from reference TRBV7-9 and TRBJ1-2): DTGVSQNPRHKITKRGQNVTFRCDPISEHNRLYWYRQTLGQGPEFLTYFQNEAQLEKSRLLSDRFSAERPKGSFSTLEIQRTEQGDSAMYLCASSLGDKPWGYTFGSGTRLTVV.

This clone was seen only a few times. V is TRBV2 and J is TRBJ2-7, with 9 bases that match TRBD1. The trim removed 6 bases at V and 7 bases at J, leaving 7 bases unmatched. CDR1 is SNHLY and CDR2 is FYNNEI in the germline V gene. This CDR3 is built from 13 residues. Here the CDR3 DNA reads TGTGCCAGCAGCCCCGGGACAGGGAAAGAGCAGTACTTC. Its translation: CASSPGTGKEQYF.